These T cell receptor beta chains were read from a single sample in a study of blood T cell repertoires in COVID-19. Repertoires were generated with immunoSEQ multiplex PCR, while TCRdb's copy carries only in-frame clones and drops some. The sample has tens of thousands of clones, approximately 86% seen once. The specimen was peripheral blood. The origin of the receptors is a man aged 55 to 70 with acute or convalescent COVID-19. CDR3s include the opening cysteine and the closing phenylalanine or tryptophan. A D gene is named only where the DNA matches it firmly. Expanded clones are given a class, and other clones once, few, many or no size at all.

TRBV11-2	-	TRBJ1-3	TRBD1	CASSQGQGAIAGNTIYF	TGTGCCAGCAGCCAGGGACAGGGGGCTATAGCTGGAAACACCATATATTTT
TRBV6-1	-	TRBJ2-1	TRBD2	CASSEGSRTSGYNEQFF	TGTGCCAGCAGTGAAGGGTCACGGACTAGCGGATACAATGAGCAGTTCTTC
TRBV12-5	-	TRBJ2-3	-	CASGLSSTDTQYF	TGTGCTAGTGGTTTGTCTAGCACAGATACGCAGTATTTT
TRBV5-4	-	TRBJ2-2	TRBD1	CASSWKGADTGELFF	TGTGCCAGCAGCTGGAAGGGGGCTGACACCGGGGAGCTGTTTTTT
TRBV6-2/TRBV6-3	-	TRBJ2-5	TRBD2	CASSRLAGGLETQYF	TGTGCCAGCAGTCGACTAGCGGGAGGTCTAGAGACCCAGTACTTC
TRBV9	once	TRBJ1-6	TRBD1	CASSSRDSDPLHF	TGTGCCAGCAGCAGCCGGGACAGCGATCCCCTCCACTTT
TRBV5-4	-	TRBJ2-1	TRBD2	CASSPDPNGGANEQFF	TGTGCCAGCAGCCCGGACCCAAACGGGGGGGCCAATGAGCAGTTCTTC
TRBV10-3	-	TRBJ2-5	-	CAISESSSYQETQYF	TGTGCCATCAGTGAGTCGAGCTCGTACCAAGAGACCCAGTACTTC
TRBV5-4	-	TRBJ1-2	TRBD1	CASSLETGGEGYTF	TGTGCCAGCAGCCTAGAGACAGGGGGCGAAGGCTACACCTTC
TRBV9	once	TRBJ2-2	-	CASSARTRGAVRELFF	TGTGCCAGCAGCGCCCGGACGCGTGGGGCGGTCCGGGAGCTGTTTTTT
TRBV7-2	-	TRBJ2-3	TRBD2	CASSPGTSGGHPFF	TGTGCCAGCAGCCCGGGGACTAGCGGGGGGCACCCCTTTTTT
TRBV6-1	once	TRBJ1-5	-	CASSETGNQPQHF	TGTGCCAGCAGTGAAACGGGAAATCAGCCCCAGCATTTT
TRBV4-2	-	TRBJ2-5	TRBD2	CASSQDLAGAQETQYF	TGTGCCAGCAGCCAAGATCTAGCGGGGGCCCAAGAGACCCAGTACTTC
TRBV18	-	TRBJ1-5	-	CASSPGGDQPQHF	TGTGCCAGCTCACCAGGGGGGGATCAGCCCCAGCATTTT
TRBV5-1	-	TRBJ2-5	TRBD2	CASSRGAGVLQETQYF	TGCGCCAGCAGCCGGGGAGCGGGGGTCCTCCAAGAGACCCAGTACTTC
TRBV27	-	TRBJ2-3	-	CASSIRVPITDTQYF	TGTGCCAGCAGTATCAGGGTTCCTATCACGGATACGCAGTATTTT
TRBV10-2	-	TRBJ2-1	-	CASSGTGGANNEQFF	TGCGCCAGCAGTGGTACGGGCGGGGCAAACAATGAGCAGTTCTTC
TRBV18	-	TRBJ1-1	TRBD1	CASSPLRGSLNTEAFF	TGTGCCAGCTCACCTCTCAGGGGGTCCCTGAACACTGAAGCTTTCTTT
TRBV10-3	-	TRBJ2-3	-	CAISQTKAQDTQYF	TGTGCCATCAGTCAGACCAAAGCGCAAGATACGCAGTATTTT